This T cell receptor beta chain was retrieved from a study of cytomegalovirus exposure and HLA in healthy donors. This CDR3 spans 12 amino acids. Germline V lookup: CDR1 MNHEY, CDR2 SMNVEV (reference sequence). The germline V and J ends were trimmed by 4 bases and 0 bases, with 4 bases remaining between them. PCR was performed using 60 Vbeta and 13 Jbeta primers. Measured with immunoSEQ multiplex PCR; TCRdb has only the in-frame clones, and not every one. Of under 150,000 clones in the sample, roughly 78% were seen once. This clone was seen once. The sequence was collected from a man aged 25 to 45 in good health and CMV-seronegative. The sample consisted of PBMCs. This chain uses TRBV27 with TRBJ2-7; D gene unclear. In nucleotides, the CDR3 is TGTGCCAGCAGTTCCATCTCCTACGAGCAGTACTTC. Its protein product is CASSSISYEQYF.